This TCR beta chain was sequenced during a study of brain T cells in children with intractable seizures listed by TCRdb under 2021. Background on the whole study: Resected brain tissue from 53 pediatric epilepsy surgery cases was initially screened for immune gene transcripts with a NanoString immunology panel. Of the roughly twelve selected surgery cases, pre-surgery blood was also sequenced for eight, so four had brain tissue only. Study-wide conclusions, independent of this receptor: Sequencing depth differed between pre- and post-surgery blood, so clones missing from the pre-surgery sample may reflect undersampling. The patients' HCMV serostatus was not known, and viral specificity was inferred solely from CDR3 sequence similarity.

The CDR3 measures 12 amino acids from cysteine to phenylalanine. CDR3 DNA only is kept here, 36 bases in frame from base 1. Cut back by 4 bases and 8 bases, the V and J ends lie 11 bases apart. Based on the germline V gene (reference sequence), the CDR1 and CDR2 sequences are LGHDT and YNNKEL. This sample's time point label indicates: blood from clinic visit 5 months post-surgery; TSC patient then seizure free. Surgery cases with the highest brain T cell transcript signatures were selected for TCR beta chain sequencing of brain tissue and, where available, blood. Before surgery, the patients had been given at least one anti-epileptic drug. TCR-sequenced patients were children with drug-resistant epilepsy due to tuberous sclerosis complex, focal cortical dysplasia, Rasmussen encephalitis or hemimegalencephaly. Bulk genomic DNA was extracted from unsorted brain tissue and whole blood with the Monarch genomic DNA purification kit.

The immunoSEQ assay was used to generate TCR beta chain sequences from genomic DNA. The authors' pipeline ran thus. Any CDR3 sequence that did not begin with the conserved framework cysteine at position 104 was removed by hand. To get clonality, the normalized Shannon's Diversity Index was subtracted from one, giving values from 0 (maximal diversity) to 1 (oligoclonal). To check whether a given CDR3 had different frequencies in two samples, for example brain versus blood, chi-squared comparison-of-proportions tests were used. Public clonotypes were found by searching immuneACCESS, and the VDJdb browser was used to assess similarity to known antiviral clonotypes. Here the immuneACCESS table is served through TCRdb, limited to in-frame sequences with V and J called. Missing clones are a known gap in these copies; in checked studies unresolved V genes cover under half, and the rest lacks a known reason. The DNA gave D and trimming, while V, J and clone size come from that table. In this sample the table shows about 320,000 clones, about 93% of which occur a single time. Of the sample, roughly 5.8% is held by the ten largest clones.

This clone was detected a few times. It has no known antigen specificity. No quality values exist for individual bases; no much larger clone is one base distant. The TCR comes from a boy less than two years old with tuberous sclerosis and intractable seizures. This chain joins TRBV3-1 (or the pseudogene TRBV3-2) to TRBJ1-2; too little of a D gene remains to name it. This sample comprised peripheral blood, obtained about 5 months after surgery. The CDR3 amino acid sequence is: CASSPASSGYTF. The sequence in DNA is TGTGCCAGCAGCCCCGCAAGCTCGGGCTACACCTTC.